These 5 T cell receptor beta chains came from one sample sequenced in a study of glioma-infiltrating T cells after dendritic cell vaccination. TCRdb's table, derived via immunoSEQ multiplex PCR, lists solely in-frame clones and lacks some. This sample has some 73,000 clones, with around 79% found just once. The input for sequencing was blood, taken before dendritic cell vaccination. The receptors derive from a human donor with glioblastoma.

The CDR3 region is CASSLGQGNTGELFF. The CDR3 DNA follows: TGTGCCAGCAGCTTGGGACAGGGGAACACCGGGGAGCTGTTTTTT. The chain links TRBV5-8 to TRBJ2-2; TRBD1 agrees at 7 bases. Germline lookup yields CDR1 SGHTS and CDR2 YDEGEE. Unmatched junction bases numbered 0, after V lost 0 bases and J lost 1 base. The CDR3 loop spans 15 amino acids.

This chain joins TRBV2 and TRBJ2-7; 12 bases are a match to TRBD2. V gave up 7 bases and J gave up 1 base; unmatched junction bases: 8. In germline, CDR1 is SNHLY, CDR2 FYNNEI. The CDR3 has 16 residues. CDR3 in DNA: TGTGCCAGCATTATGCTAGCGGGGGGGTTATCCTACGAGCAGTACTTC. This translates into CASIMLAGGLSYEQYF. The entire variable domain, with the rest obtained from reference TRBV2 and TRBJ2-7, is as follows: EPEVTQTPSHQVTQMGQEVILRCVPISNHLYFYWYRQILGQKVEFLVSFYNNEISEKSEIFDDQFSVERPDGSNFTLKIRSTKLEDSAMYFCASIMLAGGLSYEQYFGPGTRLTVT.

The rearrangement joins TRBV29-1 to TRBJ1-2; 11 bases map to TRBD1. Germline V gene lookup returns CDR1 SQVTM and CDR2 ANQGSEA. J gave up 3 bases and V 5 bases, and 8 bases lay outside the gene matches. The CDR3 loop spans 15 amino acids. CDR3: CSVTTGTGGYYGYTF. As DNA, the CDR3 is TGCAGCGTTACCACCGGGACAGGGGGGTACTATGGCTACACCTTC.

CDR3 sequence (DNA): TGTGCCAGCAGTAGTACGTGGGGGGAGAGCACTGAAGCTTTCTTT. Its protein is CASSSTWGESTEAFF. J is TRBJ1-1 and V is TRBV7-8, with a tentative D call TRBD1 (5 bases). V was shortened by 6 bases and J by 4 bases, with 18 bases between the two germline ends. Per germline, CDR1 SGHVS and CDR2 FQNEAQ. This CDR3 region has 15 residues.

The V and J genes are TRBV4-1 and TRBJ2-2; D remains ambiguous. Germline CDR1 MGHRA, CDR2 YSYEKL. Trimming stripped 0 bases from V and 8 bases from J, with 10 bases between. CDR3 length equals 14 residues. Here the CDR3 DNA reads TGCGCCAGCAGCCAAGATGTAGTCCCGGGGGAGCTGTTTTTT. Amino acid sequence: CASSQDVVPGELFF.